The 22 T cell receptor beta chains listed next were all sequenced from one sample in a study of regulatory T cells in long-lasting Graves disease. Sequencing libraries for TCR beta were prepared with iRepertoire HTBI primers and Arm-PCR of CDR3 regions. TCRdb fed the multiplex PCR reads into MiXCR, producing one record per CDR3 protein. Of a few hundred thousand distinct CDR3 sequences listed, roughly 18% are singletons. This sample's time point: newly diagnosed GD, antithyroid drugs for less than 3 months. RNA isolated from PBMCs was used to make the TCR library. In addition, the sample was reused for a study of T cells in Graves' hyperthyroidism and ophthalmopathy.

The sample in question was peripheral blood mononuclear cells (PBMCs), obtained at new diagnosis, from a patient treated with antithyroid drugs. Receptors originate from a woman under 40 with Graves disease.

This clonotype occurred many times. V gene TRBV7-9 combines with J gene TRBJ2-4; D possibly corresponds to TRBD2 (6 bases). Germline-derived CDR1 and CDR2 are SEHNR and FQNEAQ (reference sequence). The CDR3 is 14 residues long. V was clipped by 2 bases and J by 3 bases, with 8 bases between them. Here the CDR3 reads CASSLSGDKNIQYF. CDR3 sequence (DNA): TGTGCCAGCAGCTTATCGGGGGACAAAAACATTCAGTACTTC.

In its sample, this clonotype was seen many times. This rearrangement joins TRBV12-3 or TRBV12-4 to TRBJ2-7; no firm D call. V lost 10 bases and J lost 0, with 10 bases in between. The CDR3 loop spans 12 amino acids. CDR3 nucleotide sequence: TGTGCCACCGCGATGGGCTCCTACGAGCAGTACTTC. Translation: CATAMGSYEQYF.

This clonotype was picked up many times. The rearrangement uses TRBV19 and TRBJ1-1, with D hard to call. The V end lost 7 bases, the J end lost 7 bases, and 13 bases lay between the germline ends. CDR1 and CDR2 from the germline V gene are LNHDA and SQIVND (reference sequence). The CDR3 covers 12 residues. CDR3 sequence (DNA): TGTGCCAGTACCACTACAGACTATGAAGCTTTCTTT. This translates into CASTTTDYEAFF.

The chain recombines TRBV19 with TRBJ2-1; D tentatively fits TRBD1 or TRBD2 (6 bases each). Germline-derived CDR1 and CDR2 are LNHDA and SQIVND (reference sequence). V gave up 0 bases and J gave up 8 bases, with 14 bases separating them. The CDR3 has 15 amino acids. As DNA, the CDR3 is TGTGCCAGTAGTATAGACCGGGGGCGGGATGATGAGCAGTTCTTC. Translated, it gives CASSIDRGRDDEQFF.

The V and J genes are TRBV3-1 and TRBJ1-3, with a tentative D call TRBD1 (5 bases). Germline assignment: CDR1 LGHDT and CDR2 YNNKEL (reference sequence). V gave up 4 bases and J gave up 3 bases, with 10 bases separating them. CDR3 size: 14 residues. The CDR3 nucleotides are TGTGCCAGCAGCCTAAGCGGGGGTGGAAACACCATATATTTT. As protein: CASSLSGGGNTIYF.

In its sample, this clonotype was seen a few times. The V and J genes are TRBV5-1 and TRBJ2-1; 9 bases map to TRBD1. J lost 2 bases, V lost 0 bases, and 9 bases had no gene match. Germline V gene sequence: CDR1 SGHRS, CDR2 YFSETQ. The CDR3 runs to 18 residues. The CDR3 protein is CASSLAGQGIVAYNEQFF. The CDR3 nucleotides read TGCGCCAGCAGCTTGGCGGGACAGGGAATCGTGGCCTACAATGAGCAGTTCTTC.

This clonotype was recorded at least ten times. The chain joins TRBV12-3 or TRBV12-4 to TRBJ2-2; 11 nucleotides agree with TRBD2. With V trimmed by 0 bases and J by 2 bases, 11 bases remained unmatched. CDR3 length: 20 amino acids. As DNA, the CDR3 is TGTGCCAGCAGTTTAGCTATCCATATAGCGGGGGGGCTCAACACCGGGGAGCTGTTTTTT. The encoded protein is CASSLAIHIAGGLNTGELFF.

The rearrangement joins TRBV6-1 to TRBJ2-7, with D uncertain. The CDR3 totals 13 residues. V shed 6 bases and J shed 6 bases, with 15 bases lying between them. Germline values: CDR1 MNHNS, CDR2 SASEGT. The CDR3 sequence: CASSSTGWGEQYF. The CDR3 DNA reads TGTGCCAGCAGCTCGACCGGCTGGGGCGAGCAGTACTTC.

This clonotype was picked up many times. V gene TRBV2 combines with J gene TRBJ1-1; D is possibly TRBD1 (5 bases). Germline lookup yields CDR1 SNHLY and CDR2 FYNNEI. V was trimmed by 6 bases and J by 3 bases, leaving 11 bases between them. CDR3 size: 13 residues. The DNA for the CDR3 is TGTGCCAGCAGAGAGAGGGGCCACACTGAAGCTTTCTTT. Translating it yields CASRERGHTEAFF. Variable domain in full (rest from reference TRBV2 and TRBJ1-1): EPEVTQTPSHQVTQMGQEVILRCVPISNHLYFYWYRQILGQKVEFLVSFYNNEISEKSEIFDDQFSVERPDGSNFTLKIRSTKLEDSAMYFCASRERGHTEAFFGQGTRLTVV.

The table lists this clonotype with many counts. This sequence joins TRBV20-1 and TRBJ2-7, with D perhaps TRBD1 (5 bases). The CDR3 totals 12 residues. Germline assignment: CDR1 DFQATT and CDR2 SNEGSKA (reference sequence). V was trimmed by 6 bases and J by 3 bases, leaving 12 bases between them. DNA of the CDR3: TGCAGTGCAAATATCCAGGGCTACGAGCAGTACTTC. Translation gives CSANIQGYEQYF.

This clonotype was seen a few times. A clone one base away is much larger, so this may be a read error. Since the CDR3 does not end with the conserved phenylalanine or tryptophan, this likely comes from a read error. CDR3 nucleotide sequence: TGTGCCAGCAGCCAGGTTGGATGCTCCTACAATGAGCAGTTCTCC. Residues: CASSQVGCSYNEQFS. V usage is TRBV3-1 and J usage is TRBJ2-1; D is uncertain. CDR3 length: 15 residues. V was trimmed by 3 bases and J by 0 bases, leaving 9 bases between them. CDR1 LGHDT and CDR2 YNNKEL come from the germline V gene (reference sequence).

There are many counts of this clonotype. The V gene is TRBV20-1, the J gene TRBJ1-1; a weak D match, TRBD1 (5 bases). Per germline, CDR1 DFQATT and CDR2 SNEGSKA (reference sequence). The CDR3 totals 14 residues. Trimming took 1 base from V and 5 from J, leaving 14 bases between them. The CDR3 DNA reads as TGCAGTGCTAGAGCCGGGGGGAGGACGACTGAAGCTTTCTTT. Translated: CSARAGGRTTEAFF.

The chain combines TRBV3-1 with TRBJ1-2, with 7 bases that match TRBD1. The J segment lost 5 bases and the V segment lost 6 bases, leaving 6 bases of the junction unmatched. CDR3 length: 13 amino acids. Germline assignment: CDR1 LGHDT and CDR2 YNNKEL (reference sequence). The CDR3 DNA is TGTGCCAGCAGACCCCAGGGGGGTTATGGCTACACCTTC. Protein sequence: CASRPQGGYGYTF.

This clonotype was seen a few times. A far larger clone is one base from this, pointing to a likely read error. This chain connects TRBV3-1 to TRBJ2-5; D is perhaps TRBD1 or TRBD2 (6 bases each). The end of the DNA aligns better with TRBJ2-1, so the J call may be wrong. Per germline, CDR1 LGHDT and CDR2 YNNKEL (reference sequence). This CDR3 is built from 15 residues. DNA of the CDR3: TGTGCCAGCAGCCAATGGGGGGCAGGGGACAATGAGCAGTTCTTC. Its protein is CASSQWGAGDNEQFF.

This clonotype was observed at least ten times. V is TRBV19 and J is TRBJ2-5; TRBD2 matches at 9 bases. V was pared by 6 bases and J by 1 base, with 6 bases of the junction left unmatched. This CDR3 comprises 15 residues. The germline V gene encodes CDR1 LNHDA and CDR2 SQIVND (reference sequence). This chain's CDR3 is CASRDLAGLQETQYF. CDR3 DNA: TGTGCCAGTAGAGACCTAGCGGGACTCCAAGAGACCCAGTACTTC.

This clonotype has at least ten counts. V is TRBV7-6 and J is TRBJ2-1; 10 bases line up with TRBD1. The CDR3 length is 14 residues. Germline lookup yields CDR1 SGHVS and CDR2 FNYEAQ. The junction had 4 bases not matched to a gene; V was cut back by 6 bases and J by 5 bases. CDR3 loop: CASRTGTGDNEQFF. The CDR3 nucleotides read TGTGCCAGCAGGACCGGGACAGGGGACAATGAGCAGTTCTTC.

The CDR3 loop reads CASSLGQNYQPQHF. The CDR3 DNA reads as TGTGCCAGCAGTTTAGGACAGAACTATCAGCCCCAGCATTTT. The V gene is TRBV12-3 or TRBV12-4, the J gene TRBJ1-5; possible D gene TRBD1, 5 bases. This CDR3 has 14 amino acids. V was cut by 1 base and J by 5 bases, with 9 bases left in between.

Notes on this clonotype: A much larger clone lies one base from this, so it may be a read error. The chain links TRBV11-2 to TRBJ1-4, with no clear D. The CDR3 contains 17 residues. Germline V lookup: CDR1 SGHAT, CDR2 FQNNGV. The CDR3 region has the DNA TGTGCCAGCAGCCAAGATCGGGGTGGAACCTTTAATGAAAAACCGTTTTTT. Translating gives CASSQDRGGTFNEKPFF.

This clonotype occurred many times. The V gene is TRBV6-1, the J gene TRBJ1-3; D is ambiguous. Per germline, CDR1 MNHNS and CDR2 SASEGT. The CDR3 runs 15 residues. Trimming took 4 bases from V and 0 from J, leaving 10 bases between them. The CDR3 DNA is TGTGCCAGCAGTGGTAGCCCCTTCTCTGGAAACACCATATATTTT. Its translation: CASSGSPFSGNTIYF.

This clonotype was counted ten times or more. The chain has TRBV9 and TRBJ2-5, with 9 bases identical to TRBD1. The CDR3 extends over 16 amino acids. Germline CDR1 and CDR2: SGDLS and YYNGEE. With V trimmed by 0 bases and J by 2 bases, 5 bases remained unmatched. CDR3 loop: CASSVGRQGGQETQYF. CDR3 nucleotides: TGTGCCAGCAGCGTAGGGAGACAGGGGGGACAAGAGACCCAGTACTTC.

Many counts were recorded for this clonotype. This chain links TRBV27 with TRBJ1-1; D remains ambiguous. Deletions cut 5 bases from V and 0 bases from J, with 10 bases between. The CDR3 sequence is 14 residues long. In germline, CDR1 is MNHEY, CDR2 SMNVEV (reference sequence). CDR3 DNA sequence: TGTGCCAGCAGTATAGGGTGGATGAACACTGAAGCTTTCTTT. Translated: CASSIGWMNTEAFF.

In this sample, this clonotype turned up many times. The rearrangement uses TRBV4-1 and TRBJ2-3; 11 nucleotides align to TRBD2. J gave up 0 bases and V 3 bases, and 2 bases lay outside the gene matches. Germline CDR1 and CDR2: MGHRA and YSYEKL. The CDR3 consists of 16 residues. CDR3 bases: TGCGCCAGCAGCCACCGACTAGCGGGGAGCACAGATACGCAGTATTTT. Translated: CASSHRLAGSTDTQYF.